This T cell receptor (beta chain) was obtained from a study of T-cell memory formation after mild COVID-19. Study-wide points: CD4+ contracting clones were mainly CM and EM; CD8+ ones, EMRA. Confirmation was lacking for SARS-CoV-2 specificity of second-wave clones that peaked on day 37.

In the case of this clonotype: Its target is not known.

5'RACE primed at constant segments yielded TCR alpha and TCR beta cDNA libraries bearing sample barcodes and UMIs. TCRdb independently ran MiXCR on the 5' RACE reads; one entry per CDR3 protein. The sample has roughly 100,000 distinct CDR3 sequences, approximately 16% seen once. V lost 2 bases and J lost 8, with 16 bases in between. The CDR3 spans 16 residues. This rearrangement joins TRBV23-1 to TRBJ1-6, with no clear D. TRBV23-1 qualifies as an ORF whose function is uncertain. This receptor was obtained from a man between 18 and 29 years old who had mild COVID-19 (a few samples of this study predate the infection). Cell type and time point are not known. Sequences were obtained from PBMCs or a T cell subset sorted from them (not recorded which). CDR3 sequence (DNA): TGCGCCAGCAGTCAACCTTACCCAGTTTCTCATTCACCCCTCCACTTT. Translating gives CASSQPYPVSHSPLHF.